The T cell receptor (beta chain) described here comes from a study of post-analysis software for immune sequencing data. Findings and limits, study-wide: TRBV5-6, TRBV5-1 and TRBV20-1 belonged to a set of a handful of TRBV segments that were more frequent in patients than controls.

To note about this clonotype: The antigen is undetermined.

Germline CDR1 reads DFQATT; CDR2 reads SNEGSKA (reference sequence). Between the trimmed V and J ends, which lost 2 bases and 4 bases, there was a span of 11 bases. This CDR3 is built from 13 residues. TCR beta cDNA libraries had unique molecular identifiers. TCRdb re-derived calls from the PCR reads in MiXCR, one entry per CDR3 protein. There are under 900,000 distinct CDR3 sequences in the sample; roughly half occur only once, and approximately 4.5% lies in the top ten. The TCR originated in a girl between 10 and 17 years old with multiple sclerosis. Sequenced input: blood. The chain carries TRBV20-1 and TRBJ2-5, with D maybe TRBD1 (5 bases). CDR3 sequence (DNA): TGCAGTGCTAGATCGGCAGGGCTAGAGACCCAGTACTTC. This encodes CSARSAGLETQYF.